This T cell receptor beta chain appears in the sequencing data of a study of blood T cell repertoires in COVID-19. About the research overall: The samples span acute and convalescent COVID-19 from the United States, Italy and Spain. T cells, B-cell-depleted T cells, or PBMCs provided the cDNA or gDNA that served as material.

Authors' processing steps: Amplification from reference gene primers served as the basis for estimated nucleated cell counts. The data were produced by immunoSEQ multiplex PCR, yet TCRdb's version contains in-frame clones alone and is incomplete. The DNA gave D and trimming, while V, J and clone size come from that table. This repertoire shows about 180,000 clones, around 89% found once; its top ten account for roughly 4%. The origin of this receptor is a woman between 25 and 40 years old with acute or convalescent COVID-19. Material for sequencing was peripheral blood.

The CDR3 bases are TGCGCCAGCAGCGTAAGCGGGAGGGCTCTAAACGAGCAGTACTTC. This gives the protein CASSVSGRALNEQYF. The V call is TRBV5-1, the J call TRBJ2-7; 10 positions agree with TRBD2. Trimming removed 4 bases from V and 5 bases from J; junction bases left unmatched: 9. The CDR3 runs to 15 residues. Germline values: CDR1 SGHRS, CDR2 YFSETQ.